This T cell receptor (beta chain) was sequenced during a study of blood T cell repertoires in COVID-19 (dated by TCRdb to between 2020 and 2021). About the study as a whole: The collaborator samples originated in the United States, Italy and Spain and spanned the acute and convalescent phases of COVID-19. The material from the prospective study consisted of cDNA or gDNA derived from T cells, B-cell-depleted T cells, or PBMCs. Deeply sampled blood TCRbeta repertoires from subjects exposed to, actively infected with, or recovered from COVID-19 were included in the dataset. A freely available public database, intended as a resource for researchers studying the immune response to SARS-CoV-2, is where the repertoires were released. Samples came from the ongoing ImmuneRACE study (first 160 participants) plus 1,254 subjects from 6 global collaborators. Sample metadata almost always included a de-identified subject ID, COVID-19 status, age in years and sex. Where HLA class I and class II types were available, the types were taken from metadata supplied by the sample provider, not from assay-based typing. Overall results and qualifications from the work: The amount of clinical and demographic metadata varied by source and participant and was provided uncurated.

TCRbeta CDR3 regions were amplified from genomic DNA by means of the immunoSEQ Assay, a bias-controlled multiplex PCR. As for the authors' bioinformatics: Nucleated cell counts per sample were estimated from amplification of reference gene primers within the assay. To quantify the absolute abundance of each unique TCRbeta CDR3 rearrangement, sequence reads were collapsed and filtered. Productive Simpson clonality was computed per sample as the square root of Simpson's diversity index over productive rearrangements. Here the immuneACCESS table is served through TCRdb, limited to in-frame sequences with V and J called. Missing clones are a known gap in these copies; in checked studies unresolved V genes cover under half, and the rest lacks a known reason. V and J calls and clone size are given by that table; D and trimming were obtained from the DNA. A total of 30,000 or so clones appear in this sample, approximately 88% of them only once. The ten largest account for 6.5% to 10% of the sample.

One collaborating source in Seattle enrolled patients during active infection and followed them longitudinally through the course of disease. Each collaborating institution followed its own protocols to collect whole blood in K2EDTA tubes. For TCRbeta analysis, collaborator samples were shipped as frozen whole blood, as isolated PBMCs, or as DNA extracted from either sample type. From the germline V gene, CDR1 is LGHNA and CDR2 is YSLEER. The CDR3 covers 15 residues, taking in both the cysteine and the phenylalanine. Only the CDR3 portion is preserved as DNA: 45 bases, with reading frame beginning at the first base. Trimming at the junction amounts to 4 bases on V and 6 bases on J, and the germline ends lie 16 bases apart. Remarks on this clone: The antigen it recognizes is unknown. Per-nucleotide qualities are absent, and no much larger clonotype sits a single base away.

The chain uses TRBV4-3 and TRBJ2-1, with the D gene call left open. Sample: peripheral blood. This sequence originates from a man between 60 and 70 years old with COVID-19, enrolled during active disease. CDR3 protein: CASSPSPYSFNEQFF. Read as DNA, the sequence is TGCGCCAGCAGCCCCTCTCCCTACTCTTTCAATGAGCAGTTCTTC.